The 24 T cell receptor beta chains below all came from one sample that was sequenced in a study of OX40 agonist ivuxolimab in advanced cancers. TCRdb's copy holds only in-frame clones and misses some; the assay was immunoSEQ multiplex PCR. The sample contains roughly 80,000 clones, roughly 90% of which appear only once. The specimen comprised CD4+ or CD8+ T cells sorted from blood, sampled in a trial of the OX40 agonist ivuxolimab. Receptors originate from an adult with an advanced solid tumor such as melanoma, head and neck, liver or kidney cancer.

V usage is TRBV10-3 and J usage is TRBJ2-7; possible D gene TRBD2, 6 bases. Germline loops: CDR1 ENHRY, CDR2 SYGVKD. V was cut by 4 bases and J by 2 bases, with 9 bases left in between. The CDR3 is 13 residues long. CDR3 nucleotide sequence: TGTGCCATCAGTGCGGGGGAGGCCTACGAGCAGTACTTC. This encodes CAISAGEAYEQYF.

The gene calls are TRBV9 and TRBJ2-7; D is possibly TRBD1 (5 bases). The germline gives CDR1 SGDLS, CDR2 YYNGEE. V gave up 4 bases and J gave up 2 bases, with 19 bases separating them. The CDR3 length is 16 residues. The CDR3 sequence is CASSTSPRQKPYEQYF. The CDR3 nucleotides read TGTGCCAGCAGCACCTCGCCCAGACAGAAACCCTACGAGCAGTACTTC.

The rearrangement uses TRBV5-1 and TRBJ2-1, with 13 bases identical to TRBD2. The CDR3 has 16 amino acids. The ends lost 3 bases at V and 7 bases at J; junction bases unmatched: 7. Germline assignment: CDR1 SGHRS and CDR2 YFSETQ. In DNA form, the CDR3 reads TGCGCCAGCAGCTCAGGTGGGACTAGCGGGAAAAATGAGCAGTTCTTC. Its protein product is CASSSGGTSGKNEQFF.

The J gene is TRBJ1-1, the V gene TRBV4-3, with D uncertain. CDR3 size: 15 residues. V lost 0 bases to trimming and J lost 1 base, with 9 bases between them. Germline V gene lookup returns CDR1 LGHNA and CDR2 YSLEER. The CDR3 DNA reads TGCGCCAGCAGCCAAGATACGTGGGCGAACACTGAAGCTTTCTTT. This sequence encodes CASSQDTWANTEAFF.

The CDR3 reads CASSVGVTGLTDTQYF. DNA for the CDR3: TGTGCCAGCAGCGTAGGGGTGACAGGGTTGACAGATACGCAGTATTTT. This chain joins TRBV9 and TRBJ2-3, with TRBD1 identical over 7 bases. CDR3 length equals 16 residues. V lost 0 bases and J lost 3; bases outside the gene matches: 7. The germline gives CDR1 SGDLS, CDR2 YYNGEE.

V is TRBV9 and J is TRBJ2-3; TRBD2 agrees at 8 bases. The germline V gene has CDR1 SGDLS and CDR2 YYNGEE. This CDR3 region has 14 residues. Trimming removed 2 bases from V and 1 base from J; junction bases left unmatched: 0. The CDR3 DNA sequence: TGTGCCAGCAGCGTGACTAGCGGCACAGATACGCAGTATTTT. It encodes CASSVTSGTDTQYF.

The V gene is TRBV28, the J gene TRBJ1-1; 7 nucleotides match TRBD1. Trimming took 6 bases from V and 7 from J; bases not matched to a gene: 5. The CDR3 length is 12 residues. CDR1 and CDR2 (germline): MDHEN, SYDVKM. The CDR3: CASRTTGDEAFF. CDR3 bases: TGTGCCAGCAGGACCACAGGGGATGAAGCTTTCTTT.

The chain uses TRBV4-2 and TRBJ2-3, with 14 positions matching TRBD2. V dropped 4 bases and J dropped 10; count of bases not matched to a gene: 13. The CDR3 covers 17 residues. Germline V gene sequence: CDR1 LGHNA, CDR2 YNFKEQ. Here the CDR3 DNA reads TGTGCCAGCAGCCCGGGACTAGCGGGAGACGGATCAATATCGCAGTATTTT. It encodes CASSPGLAGDGSISQYF.

The chain uses TRBV7-2 and TRBJ2-7; D gene uncertain. This CDR3 is built from 13 residues. Germline V gene sequence: CDR1 SGHTA, CDR2 FQGNSA. V shed 3 bases and J shed 4 bases, with 10 bases lying between them. In DNA form, the CDR3 reads TGTGCCAGCAGCTTCCCCCCAAAGTACGAGCAGTACTTC. It specifies CASSFPPKYEQYF.

The genes are TRBV29-1 and TRBJ2-3; TRBD1 or TRBD2 may be the D gene (8 bases each). Germline values: CDR1 SQVTM, CDR2 ANQGSEA. V lost 7 bases to trimming and J lost 6 bases, with 23 bases between them. This CDR3 region has 15 residues. The CDR3 DNA reads as TGCAGCGCGTACCAGGGGGCGGGAGGATCCGATACGCAGTATTTT. Translation gives CSAYQGAGGSDTQYF.

This chain connects TRBV10-3 to TRBJ2-1, with 7 bases matching TRBD2. V dropped 5 bases and J dropped 5; count of bases not matched to a gene: 6. CDR3 size: 14 residues. CDR1 and CDR2 from the germline V gene are ENHRY and SYGVKD. The CDR3 DNA follows: TGTGCCATCAGTTCTCAGGGAGGGGACAATGAGCAGTTCTTC. This codes for CAISSQGGDNEQFF.

The chain employs TRBV27 and TRBJ2-1, with 12 nucleotides matching TRBD2. This CDR3 region has 18 residues. CDR1 is MNHEY and CDR2 is SMNVEV in the germline V gene (reference sequence). V shed 1 base, J shed 7 bases, and the junction held 11 bases outside the gene matches. CDR3 loop: CASSLYLAGGGFGNEQFF. CDR3 bases: TGTGCCAGCAGTTTATATCTAGCGGGGGGGGGCTTTGGGAATGAGCAGTTCTTC.

This rearrangement joins TRBV18 to TRBJ1-3; 7 bases map to TRBD1. CDR1 is KGHSH and CDR2 is LQKENI in the germline V gene. V lost 5 bases to trimming and J lost 4 bases; unmatched junction nucleotides: 2. The CDR3 consists of 13 residues. The CDR3 bases are TGTGCCAGCTCATCGGACAGGGGAAACACCATATATTTT. Protein: CASSSDRGNTIYF.

The J gene is TRBJ2-3, the V gene TRBV5-1, with a weak D call TRBD2 (6 bases). Trimming left V 3 bases short and J 0 bases short, with 11 bases between. Germline CDR1 reads SGHRS; CDR2 reads YFSETQ. The CDR3 has 15 residues. In DNA form, the CDR3 reads TGCGCCAGCAGCTGGGCCGGGACTAGCACAGATACGCAGTATTTT. Protein sequence: CASSWAGTSTDTQYF.

CDR3 DNA: TGTGCCAGCAGCCAAGCGGGGACAGCCTCGGAAAAACTGTTTTTT. Translating gives CASSQAGTASEKLFF. The gene calls are TRBV14 and TRBJ1-4, with 7 bases that match TRBD1. The V gene's germline CDR1 is SGHDN and CDR2 FVKESK. The CDR3 is 15 residues long. After removal of 1 base from V and 8 bases from J, the junction contained 7 bases not matched to a gene.

This clone was seen once. J is TRBJ2-3 and V is TRBV7-3, with D perhaps TRBD2 (5 bases). CDR3 length: 15 amino acids. V shed 5 bases and J shed 6 bases, with 18 bases lying between them. Germline V CDR1 and CDR2: SGHTA, FQGTGA. CDR3 loop: CASSVSTEDGDTQYF. CDR3 bases: TGTGCCAGCAGCGTCTCGACGGAGGACGGGGATACGCAGTATTTT. The whole variable domain, filled in from reference TRBV7-3 and TRBJ2-3, reads GAGVSQTPSNKVTEKGKYVELRCDPISGHTALYWYRQSLGQGPEFLIYFQGTGAADDSGLPNDRFFAVRPEGSVSTLKIQRTERGDSAVYLCASSVSTEDGDTQYFGPGTRLTVL.

The chain couples TRBV21-1 to TRBJ1-2. TRBV21-1 is described as a pseudogene. The CDR3 spans 15 residues. The CDR3 nucleotides are TGTGCCAGCAGCCGGGGGGGGGCGCCCCTTTTTGGCTACACCTTC. Amino acids: CASSRGGAPLFGYTF.

The sample holds one count of this clone. The chain joins TRBV18 to TRBJ1-5; 9 bases line up with TRBD1. After removal of 3 bases from V and 5 bases from J, the junction contained 5 bases not matched to a gene. The CDR3 length is 15 residues. Germline V CDR1 and CDR2: KGHSH, LQKENI. CDR3 nucleotides: TGTGCCAGCTCACCGAAGACAGGGGGTGATCAGCCCCAGCATTTT. Encoded protein: CASSPKTGGDQPQHF.

This chain uses TRBV28 with TRBJ2-3; D unresolved. CDR1 and CDR2 (germline): MDHEN, SYDVKM. CDR3 size: 14 residues. The ends were cut back, 5 bases at V and 1 base at J, with 10 bases in the middle. The CDR3 loop is CASSPPGRTDTQYF. In DNA, the CDR3 is TGTGCCAGCAGTCCCCCCGGACGCACAGATACGCAGTATTTT.

This sequence joins TRBV6-5 and TRBJ2-4; D perhaps matches TRBD2 (6 bases). Germline CDR1 is MNHEY and CDR2 is SVGAGI. V lost 4 bases, J lost 0 bases, and 7 bases lay in between. The CDR3 sequence is 14 residues long. CDR3 DNA sequence: TGTGCCAGCAGTTCGGGACTAGCCAAAAACATTCAGTACTTC. It is translated as CASSSGLAKNIQYF.

This sequence joins TRBV5-1 and TRBJ2-1; possibly TRBD1 or TRBD2 for D (5 bases each). Germline values: CDR1 SGHRS, CDR2 YFSETQ. This CDR3 has 16 residues. V was shortened by 4 bases and J by 5 bases, with 19 bases between the two germline ends. The CDR3 coding sequence is TGCGCCAGCAGCCGGGACCCTACCGAAGGAGACAATGAGCAGTTCTTC. It is translated as CASSRDPTEGDNEQFF.

This clone was recorded only once. The CDR3: CASSTYYSNQPQHF. The CDR3 DNA sequence: TGTGCCAGCAGTACGTATTATAGCAATCAGCCCCAGCATTTT. The chain has TRBV6-1 and TRBJ1-5, with no clear D. The CDR3 loop spans 14 amino acids. Trimming took off 5 bases at V and 0 bases at J, with 8 bases between the two ends. CDR1 and CDR2 from the germline V gene are MNHNS and SASEGT.

This chain joins TRBV6-1 and TRBJ1-1; D remains ambiguous. The CDR3 is 14 amino acids. V was clipped by 3 bases and J by 5 bases, with 13 bases between them. Germline CDR1 is MNHNS and CDR2 is SASEGT. The CDR3: CASSEGLSRTEAFF. The CDR3 DNA reads TGTGCCAGCAGTGAGGGCCTTTCTAGGACTGAAGCTTTCTTT.

This chain uses TRBV28 with TRBJ2-7, with 11 bases matching TRBD1. The junction had 3 bases not matched to a gene; V was cut back by 8 bases and J by 0 bases. Germline V lookup: CDR1 MDHEN, CDR2 SYDVKM. The CDR3 loop spans 14 amino acids. CDR3: CASSGTGGSYEQYF. The CDR3 nucleotides are TGTGCCAGCTCCGGGACAGGGGGCTCCTACGAGCAGTACTTC.